This paragraph reports one T cell receptor beta chain. The data originate from a study of shared clonotypes between healthy human individuals. Here immunoSEQ multiplex PCR was the method, and the copy in TCRdb shows in-frame clones only, minus some. This table has about 2 million clones, about 95% appearing once. Germline CDR1 is MNHEY and CDR2 is SVGAGI. V shed 2 bases and J shed 6 bases, with 7 bases lying between them. This CDR3 has 13 amino acids. As defined, naive CD8 cells were CD45RO-negative and positively selected for CCR7, with terminally differentiated effector memory CD45RA+ cells excluded.

Source material: naive CD8+ T cells sorted from blood. The clonotype comes from a man in his late teens or twenties in good health. The chain couples TRBV6-5 to TRBJ2-2; D is unresolved. The CDR3 sequence: CASSYDLSGELFF. In nucleotides, the CDR3 is TGTGCCAGCAGTTACGACCTCTCCGGGGAGCTGTTTTTT.